This section outlines one T cell receptor (beta chain) sequence together with its context. Its antigen is as yet unknown. At collection, donors were nominally healthy, but unrecorded immune exposures were probable. Both 60 Vbeta primers and 13 Jbeta primers went into the PCR. Measured with immunoSEQ multiplex PCR; TCRdb has only the in-frame clones, and not every one. The sample features roughly 57,000 clones, with 9.5% to 15% in its top ten. The sample comes from a study of cytomegalovirus exposure and HLA in healthy donors. Regarding the study as a whole: Common viral pathogens (according to a later analysis) appeared linked to several of the most significant clusters.

The germline gives CDR1 SNHLY, CDR2 FYNNEI. The CDR3 contains 13 residues. V shed 6 bases and J 5 bases; nucleotides not matched to a gene: 3. The rearrangement joins TRBV2 to TRBJ2-2, with 7 bases identical to TRBD1. This TCR derives from a woman aged 30 to 39 in good health and CMV-seropositive. The sample consisted of PBMCs. The CDR3 DNA reads TGTGCCAGCAGCGACAGGGCGACCGGGGAGCTGTTTTTT. Encoded protein: CASSDRATGELFF.